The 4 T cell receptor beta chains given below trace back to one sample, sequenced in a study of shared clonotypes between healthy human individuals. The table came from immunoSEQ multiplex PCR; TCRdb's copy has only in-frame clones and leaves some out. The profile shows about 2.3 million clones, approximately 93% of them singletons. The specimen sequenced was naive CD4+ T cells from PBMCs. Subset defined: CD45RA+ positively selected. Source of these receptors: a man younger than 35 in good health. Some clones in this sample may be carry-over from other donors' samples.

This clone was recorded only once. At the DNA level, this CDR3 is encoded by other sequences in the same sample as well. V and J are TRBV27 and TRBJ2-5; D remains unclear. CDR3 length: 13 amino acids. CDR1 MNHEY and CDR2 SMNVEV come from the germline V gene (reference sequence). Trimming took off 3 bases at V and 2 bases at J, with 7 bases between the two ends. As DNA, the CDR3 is TGTGCCAGCAGTTTTCGAGGACAAGAGACCCAGTACTTC. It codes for CASSFRGQETQYF.

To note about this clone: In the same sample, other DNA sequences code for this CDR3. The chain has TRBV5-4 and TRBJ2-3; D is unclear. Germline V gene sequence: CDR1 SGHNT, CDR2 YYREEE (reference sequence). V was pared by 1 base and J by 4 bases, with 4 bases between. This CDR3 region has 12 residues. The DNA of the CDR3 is TGTGCCAGCAGCTTGAACGCAGATACGCAGTATTTT. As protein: CASSLNADTQYF. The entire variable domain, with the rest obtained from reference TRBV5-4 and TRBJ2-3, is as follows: ETGVTQSPTHLIKTRGQQVTLRCSSQSGHNTVSWYQQALGQGPQFIFQYYREEENGRGNFPPRFSGLQFPNYSSELNVNALELDDSALYLCASSLNADTQYFGPGTRLTVL.

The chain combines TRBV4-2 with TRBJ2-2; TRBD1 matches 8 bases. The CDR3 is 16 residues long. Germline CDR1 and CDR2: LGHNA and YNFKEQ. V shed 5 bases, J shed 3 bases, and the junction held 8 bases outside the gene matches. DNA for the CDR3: TGTGCCAGCAGCATAAAGGACAGGGCGGACACCGGGGAGCTGTTTTTT. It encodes CASSIKDRADTGELFF.

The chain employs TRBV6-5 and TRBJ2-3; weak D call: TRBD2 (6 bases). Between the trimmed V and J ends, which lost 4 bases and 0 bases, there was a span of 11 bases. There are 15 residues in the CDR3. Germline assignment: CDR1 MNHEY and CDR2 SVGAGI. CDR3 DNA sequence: TGTGCCAGCAGTTCCCCAGGGACTAGCACAGATACGCAGTATTTT. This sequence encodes CASSSPGTSTDTQYF.